This T cell receptor beta chain was recorded in a study of CD8+ T cells in alopecia areata. About the research overall: It was oral tofacitinib, at 5 to 10 mg twice daily, that treated patients received.

RNA extraction was followed by reverse transcription into cDNA, which acted as the sequencing template. Using immunoSEQ multiplex PCR, the repertoire was profiled, and TCRdb retains in-frame clones only, with some absent. The table lists about 210,000 clones, under 75% of them singletons. Sample treatment: oral pan-JAK inhibitor, 5-10 mg twice daily. Specimens obtained from alopecia areata patients comprised lesional scalp punch biopsies and peripheral blood. This clonotype was obtained from a human donor with alopecia areata. Sequenced material: CD4+ T cells sorted from blood, taken at week 4, from a patient treated with tofacitinib.

The CDR3 DNA reads TGTGCCTGGAGTGTTACGGGGGCGTTCGGTGGCTACACCTTC. Translated, it gives CAWSVTGAFGGYTF. V usage is TRBV30 and J usage is TRBJ1-2, with D perhaps TRBD1 (6 bases). Per the germline V gene, CDR1 is GTSNPN and CDR2 is SVGIG (reference sequence). CDR3 size: 14 residues. The V end was cut by 0 bases, the J end by 7 bases, with 15 bases between. Using reference TRBV30 and TRBJ1-2 for the parts outside the CDR3, the full variable domain is SQTIHQWPATLVQPVGSPLSLECTVEGTSNPNLYWYRQAAGRGLQLLFYSVGIGQISSEVPQNLSASRPQDRQFILSSKKLLLSDSGFYLCAWSVTGAFGGYTFGSGTRLTVV.